This is a list of T cell receptor beta chains from one sample in a study of post-analysis software for immune sequencing data. TCRdb ran MiXCR on the PCR reads and lists one entry per CDR3 protein. Among about 820,000 distinct CDR3 sequences listed, about 50% were seen once. Material: blood. The receptors here all came from a girl under 18 with multiple sclerosis. Both conserved end residues are part of each CDR3. Each record gives: V gene, J gene, D gene, clone size, CDR3 protein, CDR3 DNA. A D gene is named only where the DNA matches it firmly. Size is stated for part of the rows, as once, few or many counts, or as a class when the clone is expanded.

>TRBV7-2|TRBJ2-5|NA|NA
CASSTTPFSVQETQYF
TGTGCCAGCAGCACAACCCCCTTTAGCGTTCAAGAGACCCAGTACTTC
>TRBV7-2|TRBJ2-4|TRBD1|NA
CASSSKTGPKNIQYF
TGTGCCAGCAGCTCTAAGACAGGGCCCAAAAACATTCAGTACTTC
>TRBV29-1|TRBJ1-1|TRBD1|NA
CSVIGTENTEAFF
TGCAGCGTTATCGGGACAGAGAACACTGAAGCTTTCTTT
>TRBV20-1|TRBJ2-5|NA|NA
CSAEGSVRGETQYF
TGCAGTGCTGAGGGCAGTGTCAGAGGCGAGACCCAGTACTTC
>TRBV12-3/TRBV12-4|TRBJ1-2|NA|NA
CASSSLWGYTF
TGTGCCAGCAGCTCACTCTGGGGCTACACCTTC
>TRBV12-3/TRBV12-4|TRBJ2-1|TRBD2|once
CASSWSRTSVHEQFF
TGTGCCAGCAGTTGGTCTCGGACTAGCGTCCATGAGCAGTTCTTC
>TRBV19|TRBJ1-1|TRBD1|NA
CASSWDRLNTEAFF
TGTGCCAGTAGTTGGGACAGACTGAACACTGAAGCTTTCTTT
>TRBV14|TRBJ2-7|NA|few
CASSQAIGTYEQYF
TGTGCCAGCAGCCAAGCAATAGGGACCTACGAGCAGTACTTC
>TRBV7-2|TRBJ1-2|TRBD1|few
CASSLGTGTGVPPGYTF
TGTGCCAGCAGCTTAGGCACCGGGACAGGCGTTCCCCCTGGCTACACCTTC
>TRBV6-1|TRBJ1-2|NA|NA
CASGPLVGGRVYGYTF
TGTGCCAGCGGGCCTCTGGTGGGGGGACGCGTCTATGGCTACACCTTC
>TRBV20-1|TRBJ2-7|NA|NA
CSASDRRSNEQYF
TGCAGTGCTAGTGACAGGCGGTCCAACGAGCAGTACTTC
>TRBV7-9|TRBJ1-1|NA|NA
CATNSRSQNTEAFF
TGTGCCACCAATAGTAGATCGCAGAACACTGAAGCTTTCTTT
>TRBV6-4|TRBJ2-1|TRBD2|few
CAGSAKSGSGEQFF
TGTGCCGGCAGTGCGAAAAGCGGGAGTGGCGAGCAGTTCTTC
>TRBV6-6|TRBJ1-2|TRBD1|NA
CASSYPQGTYGYTF
TGTGCCAGCAGTTACCCACAGGGGACCTATGGCTACACCTTC
>TRBV10-3|TRBJ2-3|TRBD2|NA
CAISEPSGGLRADTQYF
TGTGCCATCAGTGAGCCTAGCGGGGGCCTCCGCGCAGATACGCAGTATTTT
>TRBV7-6|TRBJ2-7|TRBD2|NA
CASSLTEGLAGAEQYF
TGTGCCAGCAGCTTGACTGAGGGACTAGCGGGAGCCGAGCAGTACTTC
>TRBV6-5|TRBJ1-5|NA|NA
CASSYSRSGAYNQPQHF
TGTGCCAGCAGTTACTCGAGGTCAGGGGCTTACAATCAGCCCCAGCATTTT
>TRBV29-1|TRBJ2-7|TRBD1|NA
CSVVQGLAEQYF
TGCAGCGTAGTACAGGGGTTGGCCGAGCAGTACTTC
>TRBV12-3/TRBV12-4|TRBJ1-4|TRBD1|NA
CASSLGQGAREKLFF
TGTGCCAGCAGTCTAGGACAGGGGGCTCGTGAAAAACTGTTTTTT
>TRBV4-1|TRBJ2-5|TRBD1|NA
CASSHPGQGAETQDF
TGCGCCAGCAGCCACCCCGGACAGGGAGCCGAGACCCAGGACTTC
>TRBV4-2|TRBJ1-4|TRBD1|NA
CASSPDNRGEKLFF
TGTGCCAGCAGCCCCGACAACAGGGGAGAAAAACTGTTTTTT
>TRBV25-1|TRBJ1-1|TRBD1|NA
CASSEHASQGAEAFF
TGTGCCAGCAGTGAACATGCTAGTCAGGGGGCTGAAGCTTTCTTT
>TRBV4-1|TRBJ2-7|TRBD1|NA
CASSQDWDRGRASYEQYF
TGCGCCAGCAGCCAAGATTGGGACAGGGGGCGAGCCTCCTACGAGCAGTACTTC
>TRBV29-1|TRBJ2-7|NA|NA
CSVETPGAYEQYF
TGCAGCGTTGAAACGCCAGGGGCCTACGAGCAGTACTTC
>TRBV27|TRBJ2-1|NA|few
CASSAADRPIGDEQFF
TGTGCCAGCAGTGCGGCCGACAGACCGATTGGGGATGAGCAGTTCTTC
>TRBV7-9|TRBJ1-4|NA|few
CASSRRFQASEKLFF
TGTGCCAGCAGCCGGCGATTCCAGGCGTCGGAAAAACTGTTTTTT